This T cell receptor beta chain was obtained from a study of graft-versus-host responses after intestinal transplantation. Study overall: Every recipient had anti-thymocyte globulin induction and 2 to 4 years of tacrolimus plus steroids.

This CDR3 spans 15 amino acids. CDR1 is MGHRA and CDR2 is YSYEKL in the germline V gene. V was clipped by 4 bases and J by 15 bases; unmatched bases: 15. Some clones are missing from TCRdb's copy, which holds only in-frame ones; the method was immunoSEQ multiplex PCR. Altogether more than 80,000 clones are present, 88% being singletons, with the ten largest covering roughly 0.28%. Regarding this clone: The antigen is unknown.

This receptor was identified in a human donor who was the organ donor for an intestinal transplant. The sequenced sample was unstimulated CD4+ T cells sorted from spleen or lymph node cells, obtained before transplant. The rearrangement links TRBV4-1 to TRBJ2-1, with 10 nucleotides matching TRBD2. The CDR3 bases are TGCGCCAGCAGCCCCTTGGGGCTAGCGGGAGATCAGCGGTTCTTC. Protein product: CASSPLGLAGDQRFF.